This entry concerns a single TCR beta chain. Its antigen is not identified. The data stem from a study of CD8+ T cells in alopecia areata. Extraction and reverse transcription of RNA yielded cDNA as the sequencing template. The method was immunoSEQ multiplex PCR; TCRdb's version includes in-frame clones alone and lacks a portion of them. The top ten hold about 5.5% of the sample, which has 200,000 or so clones, roughly 64% seen once. CDR3 length equals 14 residues. Germline CDR1 and CDR2: SNHLY and FYNNEI. The V end was cut by 6 bases, the J end by 7 bases, with 15 bases between. The treatment: oral pan-JAK inhibitor, 5-10 mg twice daily. Collected material from alopecia areata patients comprised lesional scalp punch biopsies and peripheral blood. Whole-study results and caveats: Compared with normal scalp, lesional scalp had higher clonality and more expanded CD8+ clones. Tissue-resident alphabeta T cells belonging to normal skin likewise get sequenced within scalp specimens.

This TCR came from a human donor with alopecia areata. V is TRBV2 and J is TRBJ2-2; D ambiguous. The source material was CD4+ T cells sorted from blood, sampled at week 24, from a patient treated with tofacitinib. The CDR3 DNA follows: TGTGCCAGCAGATCCCCCGCCGGCTTCGGGGAGCTGTTTTTT. Translating gives CASRSPAGFGELFF.